These 7 T cell receptor beta chains were sequenced from one sample in a study of T cell responses to AZD1222 COVID-19 vaccine. The protocol was immunoSEQ multiplex PCR, while the TCRdb copy is restricted to in-frame clones and leaves out a portion. This repertoire shows about 110,000 clones, more than 70% found once; its top ten account for roughly 7%. This specimen consisted of peripheral blood, obtained on day 0 of AZD1222 vaccination. Source of these receptors: an adult in good health.

The V and J genes are TRBV24-1 and TRBJ1-1; TRBD1 matches at 10 bases. V trimming: 6 bases; J trimming: 8 bases; junction bases outside the gene matches: 14. The CDR3 covers 16 residues. Germline V gene data show CDR1 as KGHDR and CDR2 as SFDVKD. In DNA, the CDR3 is TGTGCCACCAGTTCCGGGACAGGGGCCCACTATGAGGAAGCTTTCTTT. Protein product: CATSSGTGAHYEEAFF.

V usage is TRBV19 and J usage is TRBJ1-1; D gene uncertain. The CDR3 runs 12 residues. Germline loops: CDR1 LNHDA, CDR2 SQIVND (reference sequence). Trimming removed 2 bases at V and 7 bases at J, with 8 bases between. CDR3 sequence: CASSISGGEAFF. In nucleotides, the CDR3 is TGTGCCAGTAGTATATCCGGCGGTGAAGCTTTCTTT.

The rearrangement links TRBV7-2 to TRBJ2-1, with D perhaps matching TRBD2 (6 bases). V was shortened by 0 bases and J by 4 bases, with 13 bases between the two germline ends. Germline lookup yields CDR1 SGHTA and CDR2 FQGNSA. This CDR3 is built from 16 residues. CDR3: CASSLAWGTGYNEQFF. CDR3 nucleotides: TGTGCCAGCAGCTTAGCGTGGGGGACTGGATACAATGAGCAGTTCTTC.

Notes on this clone: In the same sample, other DNA sequences code for this CDR3. The chain combines TRBV3-1 (or the pseudogene TRBV3-2) with TRBJ2-7; a possible D gene is TRBD2 (6 bases). V gave up 1 base and J gave up 3 bases, with 7 bases separating them. Looked up from germline, CDR1 is LGHDT and CDR2 is YNNKEL (reference sequence). This CDR3 has 13 amino acids. The CDR3, as DNA: TGTGCCAGCAGCCAAGGACTAGTCTACGAGCAGTACTTC. Its translation is CASSQGLVYEQYF.

This clone was found once. The chain couples TRBV5-1 to TRBJ1-6; D might be TRBD1 (6 bases). V was clipped by 1 base and J by 10 bases, with 15 bases between them. The CDR3 length is 15 residues. Germline assignment: CDR1 SGHRS and CDR2 YFSETQ. The CDR3 coding sequence is TGCGCCAGCAGCTTGTTTGAACAGGGACGGTCACCCCTCCACTTT. It translates to CASSLFEQGRSPLHF.

The chain carries TRBV2 and TRBJ2-3; D possibly corresponds to TRBD2 (6 bases). Germline V gene data show CDR1 as SNHLY and CDR2 as FYNNEI. The CDR3 runs 15 residues. V shed 5 bases and J shed 4 bases, with 16 bases lying between them. The CDR3 reads CASSLEGVVSDTQYF. As DNA, the CDR3 is TGTGCCAGCAGTCTGGAGGGAGTAGTATCAGATACGCAGTATTTT.

This clone was picked up a small number of times. This chain joins TRBV7-8 and TRBJ1-6; a weak D match, TRBD1 (5 bases). Germline CDR1 and CDR2: SGHVS and FQNEAQ. This CDR3 contains 15 residues. V shed 5 bases and J shed 3 bases, with 11 bases lying between them. The CDR3 here is CASSPMTVYNSPLHF. The CDR3 region has the DNA TGTGCCAGCAGCCCGATGACAGTCTATAATTCACCCCTCCACTTT.